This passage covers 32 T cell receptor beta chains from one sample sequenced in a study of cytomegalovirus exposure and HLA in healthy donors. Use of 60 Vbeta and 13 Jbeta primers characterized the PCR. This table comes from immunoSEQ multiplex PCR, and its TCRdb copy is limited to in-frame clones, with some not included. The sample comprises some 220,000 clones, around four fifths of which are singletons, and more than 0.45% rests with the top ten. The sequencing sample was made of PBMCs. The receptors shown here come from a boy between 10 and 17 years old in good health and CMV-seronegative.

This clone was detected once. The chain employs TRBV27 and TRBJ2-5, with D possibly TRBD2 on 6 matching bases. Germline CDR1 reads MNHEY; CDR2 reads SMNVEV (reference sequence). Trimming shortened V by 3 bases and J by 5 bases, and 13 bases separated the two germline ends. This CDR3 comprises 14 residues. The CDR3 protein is CASSFVGSGETQYF. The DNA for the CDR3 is TGTGCCAGCAGTTTTGTCGGGAGTGGTGAGACCCAGTACTTC.

CDR3 sequence (DNA): TGTGCCAGTAGTGTACTACAGGGGAATAAGGGAGGCACTGAAGCTTTCTTT. It codes for CASSVLQGNKGGTEAFF. This chain joins TRBV19 and TRBJ1-1, with 7 bases identical to TRBD1. Trimming took 5 bases from V and 4 from J; bases not matched to a gene: 16. The CDR3 sequence is 17 residues long. Germline V gene sequence: CDR1 LNHDA, CDR2 SQIVND (reference sequence).

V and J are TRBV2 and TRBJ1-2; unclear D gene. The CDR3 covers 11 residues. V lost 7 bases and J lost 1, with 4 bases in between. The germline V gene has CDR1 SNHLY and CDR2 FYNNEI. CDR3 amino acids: CASIRNYGYTF. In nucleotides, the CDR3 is TGTGCCAGCATTCGTAACTATGGCTACACCTTC.

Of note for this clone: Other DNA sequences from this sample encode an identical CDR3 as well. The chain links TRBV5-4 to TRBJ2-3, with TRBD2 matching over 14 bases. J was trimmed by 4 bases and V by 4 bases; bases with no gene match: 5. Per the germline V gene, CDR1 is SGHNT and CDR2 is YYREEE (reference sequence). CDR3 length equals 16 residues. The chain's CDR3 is CASSRGLAGVADTQYF. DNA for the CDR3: TGTGCCAGCAGCAGGGGACTAGCGGGAGTGGCAGATACGCAGTATTTT.

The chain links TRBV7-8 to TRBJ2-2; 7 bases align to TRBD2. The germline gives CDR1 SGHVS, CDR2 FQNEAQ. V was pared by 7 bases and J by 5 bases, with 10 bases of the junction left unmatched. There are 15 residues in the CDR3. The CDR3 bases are TGTGCCAGCACTCTGAGGCTAGCGGTTACCGGGGAGCTGTTTTTT. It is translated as CASTLRLAVTGELFF.

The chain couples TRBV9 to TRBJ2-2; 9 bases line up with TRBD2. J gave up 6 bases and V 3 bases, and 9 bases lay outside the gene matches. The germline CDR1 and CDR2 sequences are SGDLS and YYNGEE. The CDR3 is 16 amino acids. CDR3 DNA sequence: TGTGCCAGCAGCGCCCGAGCGGGAGGCCCCTCCGGGGAGCTGTTTTTT. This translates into CASSARAGGPSGELFF.

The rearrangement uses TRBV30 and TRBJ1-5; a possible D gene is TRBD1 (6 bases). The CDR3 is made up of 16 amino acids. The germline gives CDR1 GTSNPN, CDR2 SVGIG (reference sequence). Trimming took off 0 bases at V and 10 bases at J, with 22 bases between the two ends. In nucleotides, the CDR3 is TGTGCCTGGAGTGTCTATGATTTACAGGGTCTACAACCCCAGCATTTT. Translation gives CAWSVYDLQGLQPQHF.

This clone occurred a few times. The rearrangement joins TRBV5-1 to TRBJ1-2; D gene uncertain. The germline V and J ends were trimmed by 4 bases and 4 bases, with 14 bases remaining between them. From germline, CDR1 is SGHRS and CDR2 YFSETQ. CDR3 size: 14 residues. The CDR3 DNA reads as TGCGCCAGCAGCCTCGGGGAGGGAGGCTATGGCTACACCTTC. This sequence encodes CASSLGEGGYGYTF. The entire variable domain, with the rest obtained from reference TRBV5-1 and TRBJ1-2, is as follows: KAGVTQTPRYLIKTRGQQVTLSCSPISGHRSVSWYQQTPGQGLQFLFEYFSETQRNKGNFPGRFSGRQFSNSRSEMNVSTLELGDSALYLCASSLGEGGYGYTFGSGTRLTVV.

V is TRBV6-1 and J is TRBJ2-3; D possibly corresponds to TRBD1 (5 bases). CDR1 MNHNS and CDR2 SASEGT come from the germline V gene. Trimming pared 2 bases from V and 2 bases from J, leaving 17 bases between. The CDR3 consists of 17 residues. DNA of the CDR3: TGTGCCAGCAGTGAAAGGTTTTCTGGGGCCCCCACAGATACGCAGTATTTT. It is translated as CASSERFSGAPTDTQYF.

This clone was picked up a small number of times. In nucleotides, the CDR3 is TGTGCCAGCTCCAGTACTAGCGGGGGGTCGGATACGCAGTATTTT. Its protein product is CASSSTSGGSDTQYF. V and J are TRBV6-4 and TRBJ2-3, with 12 bases that match TRBD2. The CDR3 has 15 residues. CDR1 and CDR2 (germline): MRHNA, SNTAGT. V was clipped by 8 bases and J by 6 bases; unmatched bases: 9.

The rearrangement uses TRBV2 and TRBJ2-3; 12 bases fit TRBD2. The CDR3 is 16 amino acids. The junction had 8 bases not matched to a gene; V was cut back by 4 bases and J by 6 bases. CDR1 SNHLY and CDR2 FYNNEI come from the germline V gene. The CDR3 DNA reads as TGTGCCAGCAGTGTAGGACTAGCGGGATATTTGGATACGCAGTATTTT. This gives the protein CASSVGLAGYLDTQYF.

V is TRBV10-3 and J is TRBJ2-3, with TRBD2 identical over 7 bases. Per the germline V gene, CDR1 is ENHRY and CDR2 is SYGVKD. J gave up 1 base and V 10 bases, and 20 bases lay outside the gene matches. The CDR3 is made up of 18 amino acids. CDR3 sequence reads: CATLVEPGLSMRTDTQYF. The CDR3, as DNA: TGTGCCACGCTGGTCGAGCCGGGACTATCTATGCGCACAGATACGCAGTATTTT.

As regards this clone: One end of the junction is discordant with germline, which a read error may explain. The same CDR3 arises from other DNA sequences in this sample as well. The CDR3 loop is CASSPNTATEAFF. DNA for the CDR3: TGTGCCAGCAGCCCAAACACAGCCACTGAGGCTTTCTTT. The chain joins TRBV9 to TRBJ1-1, with D hard to call. Germline-derived CDR1 and CDR2 are SGDLS and YYNGEE. The CDR3 has 13 residues.

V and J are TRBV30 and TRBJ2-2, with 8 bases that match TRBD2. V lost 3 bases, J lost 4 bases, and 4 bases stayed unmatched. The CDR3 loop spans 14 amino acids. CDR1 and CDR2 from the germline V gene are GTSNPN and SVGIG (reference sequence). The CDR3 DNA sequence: TGTGCCTGGAGGTTGCGGGGGGTCACCGGGGAGCTGTTTTTT. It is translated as CAWRLRGVTGELFF.

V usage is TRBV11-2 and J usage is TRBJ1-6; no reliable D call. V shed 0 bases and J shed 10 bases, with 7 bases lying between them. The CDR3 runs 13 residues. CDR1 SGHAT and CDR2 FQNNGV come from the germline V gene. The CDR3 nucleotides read TGTGCCAGCAGCTTAGATTATCCGTCACCCCTCCACTTT. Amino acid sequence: CASSLDYPSPLHF.

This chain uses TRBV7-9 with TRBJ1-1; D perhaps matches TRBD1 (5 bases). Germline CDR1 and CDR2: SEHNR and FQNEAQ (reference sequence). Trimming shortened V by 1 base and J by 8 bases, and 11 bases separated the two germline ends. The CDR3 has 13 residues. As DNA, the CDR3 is TGTGCCAGCAGCTTAGGCAGGGCGGGGGAAGCTTTCTTT. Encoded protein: CASSLGRAGEAFF.

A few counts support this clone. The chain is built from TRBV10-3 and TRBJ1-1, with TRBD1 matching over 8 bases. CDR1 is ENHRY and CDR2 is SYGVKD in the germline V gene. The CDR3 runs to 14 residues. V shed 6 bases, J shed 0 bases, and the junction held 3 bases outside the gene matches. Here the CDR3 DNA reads TGTGCCATCAGGGGACAGGTCGTGAACACTGAAGCTTTCTTT. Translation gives CAIRGQVVNTEAFF.

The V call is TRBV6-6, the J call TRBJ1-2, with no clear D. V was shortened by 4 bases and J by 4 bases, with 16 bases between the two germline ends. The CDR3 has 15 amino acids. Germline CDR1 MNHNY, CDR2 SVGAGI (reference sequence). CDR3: CASSSDSTNVYGYTF. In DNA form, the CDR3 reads TGTGCCAGCAGTTCCGACTCGACGAATGTCTATGGCTACACCTTC.

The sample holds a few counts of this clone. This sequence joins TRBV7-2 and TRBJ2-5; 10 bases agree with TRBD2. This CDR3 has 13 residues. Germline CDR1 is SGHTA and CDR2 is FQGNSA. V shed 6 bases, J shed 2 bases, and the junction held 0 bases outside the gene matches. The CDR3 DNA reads TGTGCCAGCAGACTAGCGGGGCAAGAGACCCAGTACTTC. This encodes CASRLAGQETQYF.

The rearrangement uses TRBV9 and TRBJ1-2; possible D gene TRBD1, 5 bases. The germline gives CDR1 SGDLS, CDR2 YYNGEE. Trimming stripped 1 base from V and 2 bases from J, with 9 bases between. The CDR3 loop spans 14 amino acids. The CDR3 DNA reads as TGTGCCAGCAGCGTAATGGGGGGGAACTATGGCTACACCTTC. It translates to CASSVMGGNYGYTF.

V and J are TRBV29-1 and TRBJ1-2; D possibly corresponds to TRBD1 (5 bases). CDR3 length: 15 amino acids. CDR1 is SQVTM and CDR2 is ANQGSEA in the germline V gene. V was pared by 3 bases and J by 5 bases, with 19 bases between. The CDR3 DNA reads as TGCAGCGTTGAGGGGGGTGCGGGCCGGAATTATGGCTACACCTTC. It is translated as CSVEGGAGRNYGYTF.

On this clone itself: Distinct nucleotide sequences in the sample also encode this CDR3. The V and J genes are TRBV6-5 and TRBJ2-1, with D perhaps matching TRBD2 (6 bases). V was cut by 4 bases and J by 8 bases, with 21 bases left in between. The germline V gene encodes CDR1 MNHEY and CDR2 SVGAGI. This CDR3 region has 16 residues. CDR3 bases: TGTGCCAGCAGTTCGCCCTTACTAGCAGGAGTACATGAGCAGTTCTTC. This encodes CASSSPLLAGVHEQFF.

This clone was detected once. CDR3 residues: CASSFYRGTNVLTF. Written as DNA, the CDR3 is TGTGCCAGCAGTTTTTACAGGGGGACGAACGTCCTGACTTTC. V usage is TRBV27 and J usage is TRBJ2-6, with TRBD1 matching 8 bases. Germline CDR1 MNHEY, CDR2 SMNVEV (reference sequence). J was trimmed by 10 bases and V by 3 bases; bases with no gene match: 5. CDR3 length: 14 residues.

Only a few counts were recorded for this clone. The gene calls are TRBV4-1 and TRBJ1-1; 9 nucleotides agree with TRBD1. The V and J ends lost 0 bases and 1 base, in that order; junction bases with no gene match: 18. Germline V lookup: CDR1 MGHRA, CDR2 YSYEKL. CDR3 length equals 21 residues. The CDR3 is CASSQDIPMGTGKKENTEAFF. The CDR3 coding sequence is TGCGCCAGCAGCCAAGATATACCTATGGGGACAGGGAAGAAAGAGAACACTGAAGCTTTCTTT.

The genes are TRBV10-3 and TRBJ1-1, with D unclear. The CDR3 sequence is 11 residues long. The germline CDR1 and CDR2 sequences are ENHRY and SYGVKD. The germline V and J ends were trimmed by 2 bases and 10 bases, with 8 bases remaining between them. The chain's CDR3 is CAISEAEGAFF. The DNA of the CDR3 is TGTGCCATCAGTGAGGCGGAGGGAGCTTTCTTT.

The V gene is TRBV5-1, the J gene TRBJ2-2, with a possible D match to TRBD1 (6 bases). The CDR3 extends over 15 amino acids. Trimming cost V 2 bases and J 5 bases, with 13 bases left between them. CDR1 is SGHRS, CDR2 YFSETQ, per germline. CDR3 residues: CASSFTGRWTGELFF. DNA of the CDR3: TGCGCCAGCAGCTTTACAGGGAGATGGACCGGGGAGCTGTTTTTT. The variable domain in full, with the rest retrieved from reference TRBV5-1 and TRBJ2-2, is KAGVTQTPRYLIKTRGQQVTLSCSPISGHRSVSWYQQTPGQGLQFLFEYFSETQRNKGNFPGRFSGRQFSNSRSEMNVSTLELGDSALYLCASSFTGRWTGELFFGEGSRLTVL.

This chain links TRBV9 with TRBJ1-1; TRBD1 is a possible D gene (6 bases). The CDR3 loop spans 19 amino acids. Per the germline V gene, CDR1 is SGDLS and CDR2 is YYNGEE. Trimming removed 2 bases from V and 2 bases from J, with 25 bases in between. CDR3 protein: CASSVSSGQGIRRNTEAFF. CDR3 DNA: TGTGCCAGCAGCGTCTCATCTGGGCAGGGGATAAGGAGAAACACTGAAGCTTTCTTT.

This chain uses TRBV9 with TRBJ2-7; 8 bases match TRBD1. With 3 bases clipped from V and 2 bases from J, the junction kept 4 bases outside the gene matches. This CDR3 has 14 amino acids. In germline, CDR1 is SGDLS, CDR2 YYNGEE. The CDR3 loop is CASSEGQATYEQYF. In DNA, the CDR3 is TGTGCCAGCAGCGAGGGACAGGCTACCTACGAGCAGTACTTC.

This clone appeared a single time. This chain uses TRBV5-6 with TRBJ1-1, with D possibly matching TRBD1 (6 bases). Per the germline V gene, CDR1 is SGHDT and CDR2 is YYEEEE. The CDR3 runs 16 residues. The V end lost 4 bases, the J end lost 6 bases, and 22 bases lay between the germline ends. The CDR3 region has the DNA TGTGCCAGCAGCAGCCCCTCCTTGGACAGAGGAGCTGAAGCTTTCTTT. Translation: CASSSPSLDRGAEAFF.

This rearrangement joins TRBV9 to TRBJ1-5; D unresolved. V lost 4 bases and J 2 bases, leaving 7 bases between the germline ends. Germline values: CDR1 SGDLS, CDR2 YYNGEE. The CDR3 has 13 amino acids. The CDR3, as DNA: TGTGCCAGCAGCCTCCGGGGCAATCAGCCCCAGCATTTT. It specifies CASSLRGNQPQHF.

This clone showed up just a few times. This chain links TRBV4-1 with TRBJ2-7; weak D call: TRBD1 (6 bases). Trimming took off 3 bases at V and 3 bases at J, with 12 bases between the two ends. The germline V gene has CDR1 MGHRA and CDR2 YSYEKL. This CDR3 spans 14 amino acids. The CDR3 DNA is TGCGCCAGCAGCCAGATAGGACAGATCTACGAGCAGTACTTC. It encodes CASSQIGQIYEQYF.

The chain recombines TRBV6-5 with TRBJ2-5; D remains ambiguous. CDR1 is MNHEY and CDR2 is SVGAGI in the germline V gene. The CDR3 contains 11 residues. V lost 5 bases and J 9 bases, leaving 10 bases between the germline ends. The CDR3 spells CASSALSAQYF. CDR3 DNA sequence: TGTGCCAGCAGTGCCCTAAGCGCCCAGTACTTC.